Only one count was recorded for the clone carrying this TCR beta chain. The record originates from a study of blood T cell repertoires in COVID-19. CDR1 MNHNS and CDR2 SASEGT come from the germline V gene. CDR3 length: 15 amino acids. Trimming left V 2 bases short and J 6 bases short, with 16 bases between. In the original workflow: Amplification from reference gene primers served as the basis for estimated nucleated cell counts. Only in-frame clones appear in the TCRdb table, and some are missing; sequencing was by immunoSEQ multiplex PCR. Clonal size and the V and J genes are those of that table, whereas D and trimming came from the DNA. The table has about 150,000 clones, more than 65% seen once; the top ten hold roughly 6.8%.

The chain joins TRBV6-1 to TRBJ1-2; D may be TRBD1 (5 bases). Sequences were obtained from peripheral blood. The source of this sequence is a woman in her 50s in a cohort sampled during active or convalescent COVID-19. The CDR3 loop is CASSEQAGITHGYTF. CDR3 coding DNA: TGTGCCAGCAGTGAACAGGCAGGGATAACACATGGCTACACCTTC.